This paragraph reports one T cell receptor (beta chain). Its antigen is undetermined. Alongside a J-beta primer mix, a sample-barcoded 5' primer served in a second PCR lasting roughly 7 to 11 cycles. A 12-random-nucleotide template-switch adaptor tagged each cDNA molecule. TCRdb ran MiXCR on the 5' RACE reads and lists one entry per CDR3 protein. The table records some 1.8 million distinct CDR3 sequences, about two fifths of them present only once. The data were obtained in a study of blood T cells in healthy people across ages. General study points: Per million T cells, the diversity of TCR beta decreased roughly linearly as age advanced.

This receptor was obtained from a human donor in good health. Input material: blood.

The CDR3 sequence is CASSLSDRSRGTDTQYF. The CDR3 nucleotides read TGTGCCAGCAGTTTATCCGATAGGAGCAGGGGCACAGATACGCAGTATTTT. The gene calls are TRBV27 and TRBJ2-3; tentatively, D is TRBD1 (5 bases). CDR1 is MNHEY, CDR2 SMNVEV, per germline (reference sequence). V lost 0 bases and J 1 base, leaving 14 bases between the germline ends. CDR3 length: 17 amino acids.